The entry below describes one T cell receptor beta chain. Antigen: not known. The data originate from a study of T cell responses to AZD1222 COVID-19 vaccine. TCRdb's copy holds only in-frame clones and misses some; the assay was immunoSEQ multiplex PCR. This table holds under 140,000 clones, around 81% found once. Per the germline V gene, CDR1 is MNHEY and CDR2 is SVGAGI. CDR3 size: 14 residues. Trimming took off 6 bases at V and 4 bases at J, with 13 bases between the two ends. Study-wide results and caveats: Within unmutated variant regions lay the reported targets of nearly half of spike-specific TCRs. Seropositive at baseline were only six or seven AZD1222 recipients. Repertoires were obtained solely post-peak T cell response. In a largely white British group with more females than males, clonal diversity was possibly underestimated.

This specimen consisted of peripheral blood, obtained on day 0 of AZD1222 vaccination. This sequence was found in an adult in good health. The chain carries TRBV6-5 and TRBJ1-5; the D gene is possibly TRBD1 (5 bases). CDR3 region: CASSGGGRNQPQHF. CDR3 DNA: TGTGCCAGCAGCGGGGGAGGGAGGAATCAGCCCCAGCATTTT.